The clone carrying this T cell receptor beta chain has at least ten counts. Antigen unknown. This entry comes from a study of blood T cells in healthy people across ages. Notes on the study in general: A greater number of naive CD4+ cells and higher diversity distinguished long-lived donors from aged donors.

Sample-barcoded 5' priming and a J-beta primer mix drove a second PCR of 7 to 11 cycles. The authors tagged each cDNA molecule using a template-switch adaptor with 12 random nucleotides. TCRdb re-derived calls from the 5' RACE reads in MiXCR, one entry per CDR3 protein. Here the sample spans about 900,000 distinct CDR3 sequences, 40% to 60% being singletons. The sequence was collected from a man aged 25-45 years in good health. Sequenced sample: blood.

This CDR3 reads CASSPIEGPRGAQYF. The DNA for the CDR3 is TGTGCCAGCTCACCCATAGAGGGACCACGGGGAGCGCAGTATTTT. The chain links TRBV18 to TRBJ2-3, with D perhaps being TRBD1 or TRBD2 (5 bases each). V lost 3 bases and J 10 bases, leaving 20 bases between the germline ends. CDR1 and CDR2 (germline): KGHSH, LQKENI. The CDR3 extends over 15 amino acids.